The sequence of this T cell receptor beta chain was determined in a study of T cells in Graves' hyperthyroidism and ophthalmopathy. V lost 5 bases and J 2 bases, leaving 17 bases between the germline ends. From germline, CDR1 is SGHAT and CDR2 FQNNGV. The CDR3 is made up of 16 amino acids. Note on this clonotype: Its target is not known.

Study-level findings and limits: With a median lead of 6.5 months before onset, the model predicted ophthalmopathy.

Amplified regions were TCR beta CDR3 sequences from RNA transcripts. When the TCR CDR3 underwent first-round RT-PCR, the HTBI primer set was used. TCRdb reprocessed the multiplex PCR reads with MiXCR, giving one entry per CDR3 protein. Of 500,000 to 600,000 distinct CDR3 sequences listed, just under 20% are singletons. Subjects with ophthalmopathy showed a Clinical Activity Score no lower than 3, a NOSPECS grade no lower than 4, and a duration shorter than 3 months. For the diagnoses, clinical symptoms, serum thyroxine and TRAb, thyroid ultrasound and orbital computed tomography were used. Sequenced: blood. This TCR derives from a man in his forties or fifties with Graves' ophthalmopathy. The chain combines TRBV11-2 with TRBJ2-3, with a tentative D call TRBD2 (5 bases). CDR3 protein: CASSERASGATDTQYF. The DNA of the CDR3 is TGTGCCAGCAGCGAAAGGGCCAGCGGAGCCACAGATACGCAGTATTTT. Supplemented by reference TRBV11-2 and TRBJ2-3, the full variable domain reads EAGVAQSPRYKIIEKRQSVAFWCNPISGHATLYWYQQILGQGPKLLIQFQNNGVVDDSQLPKDRFSAERLKGVDSTLKIQPAKLEDSAVYLCASSERASGATDTQYFGPGTRLTVL.